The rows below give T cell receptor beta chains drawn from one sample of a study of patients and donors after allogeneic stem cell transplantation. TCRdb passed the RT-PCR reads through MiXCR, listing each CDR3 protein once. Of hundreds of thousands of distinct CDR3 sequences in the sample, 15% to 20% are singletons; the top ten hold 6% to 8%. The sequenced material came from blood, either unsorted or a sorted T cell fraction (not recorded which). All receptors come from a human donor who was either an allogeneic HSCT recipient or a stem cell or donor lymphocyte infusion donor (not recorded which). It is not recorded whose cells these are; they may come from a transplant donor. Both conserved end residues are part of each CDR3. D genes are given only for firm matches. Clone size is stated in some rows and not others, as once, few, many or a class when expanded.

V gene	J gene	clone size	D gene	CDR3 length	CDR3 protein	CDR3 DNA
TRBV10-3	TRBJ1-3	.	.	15	CAISERLGSGNTIYF	TGTGCCATCAGTGAAAGGTTGGGGTCTGGAAACACCATATATTTT
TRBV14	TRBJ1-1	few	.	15	CASRPGGGLGPRAFF	TGTGCCAGCAGGCCCGGAGGAGGGCTCGGACCAAGAGCTTTCTTT
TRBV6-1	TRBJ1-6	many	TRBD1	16	CASSRTPGQVYSPLHF	TGTGCCAGCAGCCGTACGCCGGGACAGGTTTATTCACCCCTCCACTTT
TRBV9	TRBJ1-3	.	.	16	CASSPRDGVSGNTIYF	TGTGCCAGCAGCCCACGGGACGGGGTCTCTGGAAACACCATATATTTT
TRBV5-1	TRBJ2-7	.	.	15	CASRAQWANSYEQYF	TGCGCCAGCAGGGCCCAATGGGCCAACTCCTACGAGCAGTACTTC
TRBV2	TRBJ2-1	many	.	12	CASLTQGNEQFF	TGTGCCAGCCTCACCCAGGGGAATGAGCAGTTCTTC
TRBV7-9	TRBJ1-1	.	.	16	CASSSSRGPANTEAFF	TGTGCCAGCAGTTCGAGCAGGGGTCCTGCGAACACTGAAGCTTTCTTT
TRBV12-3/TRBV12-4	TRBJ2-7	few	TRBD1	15	CASSPDRGTAYEQYF	TGTGCCAGCAGCCCTGACAGGGGTACGGCCTACGAGCAGTACTTC
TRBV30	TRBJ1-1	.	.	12	CAGLRGGAEAFF	TGTGCCGGTTTGCGGGGAGGCGCTGAAGCTTTCTTT
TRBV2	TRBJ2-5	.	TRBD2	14	CASKRLWGGETQYF	TGTGCCAGCAAGAGGCTGTGGGGGGGAGAGACCCAGTACTTC